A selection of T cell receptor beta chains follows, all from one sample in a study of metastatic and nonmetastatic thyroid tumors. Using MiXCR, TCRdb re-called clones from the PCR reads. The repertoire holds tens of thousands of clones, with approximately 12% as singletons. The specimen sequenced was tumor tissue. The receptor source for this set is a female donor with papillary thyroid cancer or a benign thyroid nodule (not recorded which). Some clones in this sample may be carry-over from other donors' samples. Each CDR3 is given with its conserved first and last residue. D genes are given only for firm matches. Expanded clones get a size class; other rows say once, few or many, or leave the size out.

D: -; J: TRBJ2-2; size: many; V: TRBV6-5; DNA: TGTGCCAGCAGTTACGGTAATCCGAACACCGGGGAGCTGTTTTTT; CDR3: CASSYGNPNTGELFF
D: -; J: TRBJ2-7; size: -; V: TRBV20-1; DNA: TGCAGTGCTAGATCGCCGGCGGGGACCGGACAATACGAGCAGTACTTC; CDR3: CSARSPAGTGQYEQYF
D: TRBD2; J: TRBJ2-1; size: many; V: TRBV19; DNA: TGTGCCAGTAGTATAGACGGGAGGGCCGGGAATGAGCAGTTCTTC; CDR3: CASSIDGRAGNEQFF
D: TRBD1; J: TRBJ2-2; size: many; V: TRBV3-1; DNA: TGTGCCAGTCCCCGGGACAGGGGTACCGGGGAGCTGTTTTTT; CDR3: CASPRDRGTGELFF
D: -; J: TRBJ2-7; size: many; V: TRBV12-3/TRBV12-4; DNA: TGTGCCAGCAGCGCTCCAGGAAATTCGAGGGACGAGCAGTACTTC; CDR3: CASSAPGNSRDEQYF
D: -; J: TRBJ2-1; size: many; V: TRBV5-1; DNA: TGCGCCAGCAGCTTGATGGGACAGGGTACGCTAGCGGGAGTTAATGAGCAGTTCTTC; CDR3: CASSLMGQGTLAGVNEQFF
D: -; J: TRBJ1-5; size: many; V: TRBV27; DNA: TGTGCCAGCAGTCCCCTAGGAGGTCTCGGGGATCAGCCCCAGCATTTT; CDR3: CASSPLGGLGDQPQHF
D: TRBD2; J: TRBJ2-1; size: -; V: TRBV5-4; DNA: TGTGCCAGCAGCTTGGGTCCTGAACTAGCGGACTACAATGAGCAGTTCTTC; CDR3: CASSLGPELADYNEQFF
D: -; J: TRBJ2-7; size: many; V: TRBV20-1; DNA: TGCAGTGCTAGAGATGGGACCTTGCCCGACAGAGATACCAACTACGAGCAGTACTTC; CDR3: CSARDGTLPDRDTNYEQYF
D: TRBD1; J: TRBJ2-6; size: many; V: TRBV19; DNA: TGTGCCAGTAGTATCCGGGGACAGGGAAGCTCTGGGGCCAACGTCCTGACTTTC; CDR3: CASSIRGQGSSGANVLTF
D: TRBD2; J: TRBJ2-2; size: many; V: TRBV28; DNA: TGTGCCAGCAGTCCCATCGGGGGGGACGGGGAGCTGTTTTTT; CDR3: CASSPIGGDGELFF
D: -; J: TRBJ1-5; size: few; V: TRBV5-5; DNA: TGTGCCAGCAGTCATATCTGGGATCAGCCCCAGCATTTT; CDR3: CASSHIWDQPQHF
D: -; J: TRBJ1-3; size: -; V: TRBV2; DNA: TGTGCCAGCAGTGAACTATCCCCTGGGGTTAGTGGAAACACCATATATTTT; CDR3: CASSELSPGVSGNTIYF
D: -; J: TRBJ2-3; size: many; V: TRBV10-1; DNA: TGCGCCAGCAGTGGGGGACCCGCAGATACGCAGTATTTT; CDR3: CASSGGPADTQYF
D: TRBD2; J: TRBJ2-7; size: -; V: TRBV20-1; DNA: TGCAGTGCTAGAGCGGCGGGAGGGAAAAACGAGCAGTATTTC; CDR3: CSARAAGGKNEQYF
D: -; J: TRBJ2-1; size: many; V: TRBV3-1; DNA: TGTGCCAGCAGCCTACGACTAGTCCCAGAGCAGTTCTTC; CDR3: CASSLRLVPEQFF
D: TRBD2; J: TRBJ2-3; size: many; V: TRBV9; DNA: TGTGCCAGCAGCGTGGATCTAGAAGCGGGGACTACGCAGTATTTT; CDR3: CASSVDLEAGTTQYF
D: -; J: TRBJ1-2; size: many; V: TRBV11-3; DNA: TGTGCCAGCAGCTTATCTCAGGGGAACTATGGCTACACCTTC; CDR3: CASSLSQGNYGYTF
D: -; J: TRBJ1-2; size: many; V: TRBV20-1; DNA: TGCAGTGCTAGCCCCAGCATTTTCGGCAGGGCTAACTATGGCTACACCTTC; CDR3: CSASPSIFGRANYGYTF
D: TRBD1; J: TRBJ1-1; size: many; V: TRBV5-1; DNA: TGCGCCAGCAGCCCTGGACAGGGATGGGACACTGAAGCTTTCTTT; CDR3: CASSPGQGWDTEAFF
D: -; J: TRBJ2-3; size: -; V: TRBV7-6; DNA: TGTGCCAGCAGCCAGGGAGATACGCAGTATTTT; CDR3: CASSQGDTQYF
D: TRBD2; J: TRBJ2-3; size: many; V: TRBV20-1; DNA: TGCAGCCCAGGGCCGAGGCGGGAGGGGCGGGATACGCAGTATTTT; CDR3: CSPGPRREGRDTQYF
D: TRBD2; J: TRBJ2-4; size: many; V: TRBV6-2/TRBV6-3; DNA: TGTGCCAGCAGTTACTGGACTAGCGGGAGTATTCAGTACTTC; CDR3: CASSYWTSGSIQYF
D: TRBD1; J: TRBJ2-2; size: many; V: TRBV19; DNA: TGTGCCAGTAGTATAGAAGGCAGGGGGCTCACCGGGGAGCTGTTTTTT; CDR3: CASSIEGRGLTGELFF
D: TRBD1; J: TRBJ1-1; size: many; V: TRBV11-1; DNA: TGTGCCAGCAGAACAGGACAGGGGGCGCGGAACACTGAAGCTTTCTTT; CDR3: CASRTGQGARNTEAFF
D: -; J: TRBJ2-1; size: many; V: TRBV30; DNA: TGTGCCTGGAGTGTTCAGGGGTGGTCCAATGAGCAGTTCTTC; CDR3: CAWSVQGWSNEQFF
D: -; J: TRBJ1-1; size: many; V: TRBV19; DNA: TGTGCCAGCGGACAGTCGGGGGAAGCTTTCTTT; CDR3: CASGQSGEAFF
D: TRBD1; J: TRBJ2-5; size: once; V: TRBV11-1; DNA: TGTGCCAGCAGATTAGCCCCCGGGACAGGGCTTCTATTGGAGACCAAGTACTTC; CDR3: CASRLAPGTGLLLETKYF
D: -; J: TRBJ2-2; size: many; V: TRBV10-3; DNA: TGTGCCATCAGTGATGAGGGCGCGAACACCGGGGAGCTGTTTTTT; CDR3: CAISDEGANTGELFF
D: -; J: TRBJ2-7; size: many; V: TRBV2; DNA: TGTGCCAGCAGTCCGGGATCCCCAGGGGAGCAGTACTTC; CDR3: CASSPGSPGEQYF
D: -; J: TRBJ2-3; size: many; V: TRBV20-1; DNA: TGCAGTGCTAGAGATTTAACGTATAGGGCCGCATCAGATACGCAGTATTTT; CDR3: CSARDLTYRAASDTQYF
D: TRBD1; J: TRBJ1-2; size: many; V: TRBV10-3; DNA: TGTGCCATCAGTGACCCGACAGGGCTGTATGGCTACACCTTC; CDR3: CAISDPTGLYGYTF